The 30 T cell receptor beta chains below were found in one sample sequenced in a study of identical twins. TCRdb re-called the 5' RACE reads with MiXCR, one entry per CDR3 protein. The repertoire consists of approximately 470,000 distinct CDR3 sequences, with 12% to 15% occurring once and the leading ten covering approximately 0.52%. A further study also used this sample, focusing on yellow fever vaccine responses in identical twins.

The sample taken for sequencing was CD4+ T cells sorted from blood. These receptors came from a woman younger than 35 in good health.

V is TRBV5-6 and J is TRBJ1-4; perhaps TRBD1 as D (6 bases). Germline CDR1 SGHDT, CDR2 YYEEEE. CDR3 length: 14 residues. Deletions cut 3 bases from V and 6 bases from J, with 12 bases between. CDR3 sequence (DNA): TGTGCCAGCAGCTGGGGGGGGGGCCATGAAAAACTGTTTTTT. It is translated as CASSWGGGHEKLFF.

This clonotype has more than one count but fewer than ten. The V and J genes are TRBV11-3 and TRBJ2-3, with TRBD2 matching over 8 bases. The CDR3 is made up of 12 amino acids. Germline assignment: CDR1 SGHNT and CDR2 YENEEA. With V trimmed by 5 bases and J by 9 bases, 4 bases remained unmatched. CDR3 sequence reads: CASSHTSGTQYF. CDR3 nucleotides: TGTGCCAGCAGCCATACTAGCGGCACGCAGTATTTT.

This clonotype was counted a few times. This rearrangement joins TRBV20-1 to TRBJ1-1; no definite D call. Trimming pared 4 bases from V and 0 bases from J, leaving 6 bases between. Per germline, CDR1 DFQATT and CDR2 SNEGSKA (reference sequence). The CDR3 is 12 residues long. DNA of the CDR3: TGCAGTGCTATATGGTTGAACACTGAAGCTTTCTTT. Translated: CSAIWLNTEAFF.

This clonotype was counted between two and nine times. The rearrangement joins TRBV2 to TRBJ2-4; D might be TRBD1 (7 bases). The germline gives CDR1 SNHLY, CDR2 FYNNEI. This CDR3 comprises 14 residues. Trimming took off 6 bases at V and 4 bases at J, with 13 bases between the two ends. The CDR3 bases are TGTGCCAGCAGGCTCAGGGGGGCTAAAAACATTCAGTACTTC. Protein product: CASRLRGAKNIQYF. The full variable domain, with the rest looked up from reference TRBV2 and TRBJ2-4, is EPEVTQTPSHQVTQMGQEVILRCVPISNHLYFYWYRQILGQKVEFLVSFYNNEISEKSEIFDDQFSVERPDGSNFTLKIRSTKLEDSAMYFCASRLRGAKNIQYFGAGTRLSVL.

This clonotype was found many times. CDR3 residues: CANKGDSSYEQYF. CDR3 coding DNA: TGTGCCAACAAAGGGGACAGCAGCTACGAGCAGTACTTC. This chain joins TRBV10-3 and TRBJ2-7; 7 bases line up with TRBD1. Looked up from germline, CDR1 is ENHRY and CDR2 is SYGVKD. This CDR3 is built from 13 residues. The V and J ends lost 10 bases and 3 bases, in that order; junction bases with no gene match: 9.

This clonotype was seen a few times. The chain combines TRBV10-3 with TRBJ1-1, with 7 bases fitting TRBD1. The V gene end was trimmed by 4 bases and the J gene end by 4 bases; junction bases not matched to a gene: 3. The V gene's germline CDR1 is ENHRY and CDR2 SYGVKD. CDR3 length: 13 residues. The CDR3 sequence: CAISAGTATEAFF. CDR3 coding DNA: TGTGCCATCAGTGCGGGGACAGCCACTGAAGCTTTCTTT.

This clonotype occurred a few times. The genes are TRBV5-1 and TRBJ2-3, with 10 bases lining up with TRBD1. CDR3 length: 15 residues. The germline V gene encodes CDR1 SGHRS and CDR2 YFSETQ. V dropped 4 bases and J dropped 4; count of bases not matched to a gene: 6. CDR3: CASSPGTGESDTQYF. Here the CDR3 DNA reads TGCGCCAGCAGCCCCGGGACAGGGGAGTCAGATACGCAGTATTTT.

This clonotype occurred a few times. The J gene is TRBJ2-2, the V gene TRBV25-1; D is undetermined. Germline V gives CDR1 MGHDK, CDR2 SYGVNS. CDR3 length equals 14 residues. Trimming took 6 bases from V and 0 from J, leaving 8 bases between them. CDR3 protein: CASSRVANTGELFF. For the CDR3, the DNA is TGTGCCAGCAGCCGGGTCGCGAACACCGGGGAGCTGTTTTTT.

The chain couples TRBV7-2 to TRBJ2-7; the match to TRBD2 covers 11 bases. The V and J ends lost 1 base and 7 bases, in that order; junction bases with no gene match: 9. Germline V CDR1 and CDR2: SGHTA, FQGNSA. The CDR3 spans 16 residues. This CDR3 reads CASSLGASGGLEEQYF. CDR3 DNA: TGTGCCAGCAGCTTAGGGGCTAGCGGGGGGCTTGAAGAGCAGTACTTC.

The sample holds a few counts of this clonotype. This CDR3 reads CSAKRPGPRNKETQYF. The CDR3 DNA reads TGCAGCGCCAAGCGACCGGGACCGCGGAACAAAGAGACCCAGTACTTC. This rearrangement joins TRBV29-1 to TRBJ2-5; D is possibly TRBD1 or TRBD2 (5 bases each). Trimming pared 7 bases from V and 3 bases from J, leaving 24 bases between. The CDR3 has 16 residues. Germline values: CDR1 SQVTM, CDR2 ANQGSEA.

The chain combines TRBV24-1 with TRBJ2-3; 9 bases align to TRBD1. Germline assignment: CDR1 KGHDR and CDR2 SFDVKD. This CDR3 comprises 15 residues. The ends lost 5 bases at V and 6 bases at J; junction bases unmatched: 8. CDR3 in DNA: TGTGCCACCAGTGGGGGACAGGGCACTTTGGATACGCAGTATTTT. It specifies CATSGGQGTLDTQYF.

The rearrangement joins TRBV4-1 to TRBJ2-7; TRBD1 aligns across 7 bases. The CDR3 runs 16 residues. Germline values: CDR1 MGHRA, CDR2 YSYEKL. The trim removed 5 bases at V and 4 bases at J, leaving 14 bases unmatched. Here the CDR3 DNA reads TGCGCCAGCAGCTACCCACCGGGACAGAGGGATTACGAGCAGTACTTC. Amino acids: CASSYPPGQRDYEQYF.

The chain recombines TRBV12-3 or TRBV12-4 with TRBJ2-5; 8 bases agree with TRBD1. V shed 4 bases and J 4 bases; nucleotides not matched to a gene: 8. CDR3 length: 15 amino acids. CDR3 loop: CASSYGQGRGETQYF. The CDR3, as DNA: TGTGCCAGCAGTTACGGACAGGGAAGAGGAGAGACCCAGTACTTC.

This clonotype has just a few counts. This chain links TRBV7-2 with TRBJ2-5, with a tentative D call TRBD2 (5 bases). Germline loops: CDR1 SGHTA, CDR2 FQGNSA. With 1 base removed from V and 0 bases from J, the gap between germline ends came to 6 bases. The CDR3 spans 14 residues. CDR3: CASSLVLDQETQYF. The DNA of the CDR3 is TGTGCCAGCAGCTTAGTACTAGACCAAGAGACCCAGTACTTC.

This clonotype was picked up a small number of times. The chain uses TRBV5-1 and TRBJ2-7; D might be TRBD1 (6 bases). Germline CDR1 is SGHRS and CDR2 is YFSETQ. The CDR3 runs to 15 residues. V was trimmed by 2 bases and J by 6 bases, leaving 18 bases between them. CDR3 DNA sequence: TGCGCCAGCAGCTTAGTCGGGACATCGGTAGGCGAGCAGTACTTC. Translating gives CASSLVGTSVGEQYF.

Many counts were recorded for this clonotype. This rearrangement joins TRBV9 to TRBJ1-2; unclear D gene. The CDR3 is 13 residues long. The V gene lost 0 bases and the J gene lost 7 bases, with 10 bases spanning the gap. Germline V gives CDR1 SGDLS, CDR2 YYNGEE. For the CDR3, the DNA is TGTGCCAGCAGCGTAGCTACGTGGGGTGGCTACACCTTC. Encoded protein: CASSVATWGGYTF.

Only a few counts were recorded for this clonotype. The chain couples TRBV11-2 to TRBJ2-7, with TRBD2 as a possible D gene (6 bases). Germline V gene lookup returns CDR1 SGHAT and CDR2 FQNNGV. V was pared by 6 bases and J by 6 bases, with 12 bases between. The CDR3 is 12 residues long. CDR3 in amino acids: CASRRGWGEQYF. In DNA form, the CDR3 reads TGTGCCAGCAGGCGGGGTTGGGGCGAGCAGTACTTC.

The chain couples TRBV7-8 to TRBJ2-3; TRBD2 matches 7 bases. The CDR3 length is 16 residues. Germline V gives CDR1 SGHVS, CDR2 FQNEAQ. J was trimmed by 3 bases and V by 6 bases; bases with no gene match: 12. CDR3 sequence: CASRIRGVQATDTQYF. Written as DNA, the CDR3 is TGTGCCAGCAGAATCCGGGGGGTACAGGCGACAGATACGCAGTATTTT.

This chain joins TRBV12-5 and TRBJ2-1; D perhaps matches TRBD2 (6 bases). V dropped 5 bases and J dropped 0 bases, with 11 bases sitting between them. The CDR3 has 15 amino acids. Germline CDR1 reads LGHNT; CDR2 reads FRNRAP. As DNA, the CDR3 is TGTGCTAGTGGTACGGGACTCTTCTCCTACAATGAGCAGTTCTTC. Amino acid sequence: CASGTGLFSYNEQFF.

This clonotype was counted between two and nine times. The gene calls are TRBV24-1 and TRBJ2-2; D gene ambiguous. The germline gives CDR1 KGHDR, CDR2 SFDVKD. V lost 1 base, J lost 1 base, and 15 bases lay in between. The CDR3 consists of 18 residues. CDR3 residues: CATSDFGYLAENTGELFF. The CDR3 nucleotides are TGTGCCACCAGTGATTTTGGTTATTTGGCAGAGAACACCGGGGAGCTGTTTTTT.

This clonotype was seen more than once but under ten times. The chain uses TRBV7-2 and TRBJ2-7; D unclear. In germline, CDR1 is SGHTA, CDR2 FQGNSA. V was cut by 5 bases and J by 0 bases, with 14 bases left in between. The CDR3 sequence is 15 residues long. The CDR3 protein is CASSRVKGTSYEQYF. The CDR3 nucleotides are TGTGCCAGCAGCCGCGTGAAGGGCACCTCCTACGAGCAGTACTTC. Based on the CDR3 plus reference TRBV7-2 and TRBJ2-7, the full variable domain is GAGVSQSPSNKVTEKGKDVELRCDPISGHTALYWYRQSLGQGLEFLIYFQGNSAPDKSGLPSDRFSAERTGGSVSTLTIQRTQQEDSAVYLCASSRVKGTSYEQYFGPGTRLTVT.

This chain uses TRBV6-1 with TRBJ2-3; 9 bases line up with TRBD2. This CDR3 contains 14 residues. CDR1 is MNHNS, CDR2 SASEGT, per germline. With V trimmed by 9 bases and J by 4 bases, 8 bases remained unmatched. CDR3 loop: CASRFGGGADTQYF. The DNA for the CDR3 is TGTGCCAGTCGGTTCGGCGGGGGGGCAGATACGCAGTATTTT.

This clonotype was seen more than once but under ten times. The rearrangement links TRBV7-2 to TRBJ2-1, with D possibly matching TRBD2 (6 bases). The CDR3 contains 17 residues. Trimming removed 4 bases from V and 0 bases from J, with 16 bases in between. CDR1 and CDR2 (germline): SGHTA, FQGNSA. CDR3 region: CASSSVTAGISYNEQFF. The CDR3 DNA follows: TGTGCCAGCAGCTCGGTGACGGCGGGGATCTCCTACAATGAGCAGTTCTTC.

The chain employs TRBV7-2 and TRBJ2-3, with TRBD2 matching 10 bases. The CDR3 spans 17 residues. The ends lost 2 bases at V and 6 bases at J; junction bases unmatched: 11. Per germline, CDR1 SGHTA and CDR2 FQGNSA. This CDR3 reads CASSLFGSGRATDTQYF. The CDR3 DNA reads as TGTGCCAGCAGCTTATTTGGGAGCGGGAGGGCCACCGATACGCAGTATTTT.

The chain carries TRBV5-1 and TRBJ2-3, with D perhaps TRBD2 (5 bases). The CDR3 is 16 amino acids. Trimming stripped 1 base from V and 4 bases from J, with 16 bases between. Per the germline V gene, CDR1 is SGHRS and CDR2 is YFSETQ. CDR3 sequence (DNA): TGCGCCAGCAGCTTGCGTCCGGATATGGGAGCAGATACGCAGTATTTT. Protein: CASSLRPDMGADTQYF.

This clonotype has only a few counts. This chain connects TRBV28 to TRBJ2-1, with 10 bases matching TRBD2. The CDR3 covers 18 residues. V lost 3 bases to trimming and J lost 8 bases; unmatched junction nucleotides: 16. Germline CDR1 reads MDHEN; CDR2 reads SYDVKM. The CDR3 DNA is TGTGCCAGCAGTTTTCCTCCCTCTAGCGGGAGTTTGGCCTATGAGCAGTTCTTC. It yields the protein CASSFPPSSGSLAYEQFF.

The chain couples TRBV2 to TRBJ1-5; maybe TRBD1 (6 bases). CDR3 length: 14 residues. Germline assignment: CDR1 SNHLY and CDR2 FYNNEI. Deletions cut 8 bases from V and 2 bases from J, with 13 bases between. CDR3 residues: CASGLGQRNQPQHF. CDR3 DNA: TGTGCCAGCGGACTTGGACAGCGCAATCAGCCCCAGCATTTT.

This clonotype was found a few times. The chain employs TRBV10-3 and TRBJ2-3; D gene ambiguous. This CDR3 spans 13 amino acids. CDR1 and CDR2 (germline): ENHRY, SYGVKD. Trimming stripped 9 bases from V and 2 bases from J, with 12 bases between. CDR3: CAMYLPDTDTQYF. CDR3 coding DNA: TGTGCCATGTATCTCCCGGACACAGATACGCAGTATTTT.

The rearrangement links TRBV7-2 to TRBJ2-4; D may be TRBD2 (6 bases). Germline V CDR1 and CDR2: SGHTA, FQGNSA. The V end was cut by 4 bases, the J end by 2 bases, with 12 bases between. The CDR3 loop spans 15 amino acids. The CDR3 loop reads CASSSLRESKNIQYF. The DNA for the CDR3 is TGTGCCAGCAGCTCGCTCCGGGAGTCCAAAAACATTCAGTACTTC.

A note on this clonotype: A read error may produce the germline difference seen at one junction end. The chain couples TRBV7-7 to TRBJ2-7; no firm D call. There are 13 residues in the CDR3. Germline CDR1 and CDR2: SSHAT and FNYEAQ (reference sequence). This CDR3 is CASSLVSGHEQYF. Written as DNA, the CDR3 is TGTGCTAGCAGCTTAGTCTCGGGCCACGAGCAGTACTTC.